Each of the 14 T cell receptor beta chains below was sequenced from the same sample in a study of circulating tumor DNA in untreated peripheral T-cell lymphoma. The assay was immunoSEQ multiplex PCR, and TCRdb's table has in-frame clones only and misses some. The data contain about 7,000 clones, about 75% of them seen just once; the ten biggest clones take up approximately 16%. Input material: tumor tissue. These receptor sequences come from a human donor with peripheral T-cell lymphoma.

The chain carries TRBV19 and TRBJ2-1, with D maybe TRBD2 (5 bases). There are 15 residues in the CDR3. V dropped 2 bases and J dropped 5 bases, with 13 bases sitting between them. Germline CDR1 and CDR2: LNHDA and SQIVND (reference sequence). In DNA, the CDR3 is TGTGCCAGTAGTATATCTTCATTCGGGGACAATGAGCAGTTCTTC. Translation: CASSISSFGDNEQFF.

V gene TRBV6-1 combines with J gene TRBJ1-2; no clear D. V lost 2 bases and J 2 bases, leaving 3 bases between the germline ends. The CDR3 loop spans 12 amino acids. CDR1 and CDR2 (germline): MNHNS, SASEGT. This chain's CDR3 is CASSERNYGYTF. CDR3 in DNA: TGTGCCAGCAGTGAACGGAACTATGGCTACACCTTC.

V is TRBV7-5 and J is TRBJ2-7; the table names TRBD1, a call not compared with the DNA. TRBV7-5 is a pseudogene segment. The CDR3 has 15 amino acids. CDR3 coding DNA: TGTGCCAGCAGCTTAACGCCAGGCCCTTCCTACGAGCAGTACTTC. Its translation is CASSLTPGPSYEQYF.

This clone is termed medium-sized (0.01 to 0.1%). The chain carries TRBV11-3 and TRBJ2-5; TRBD2 matches 9 bases. This CDR3 spans 17 amino acids. The germline CDR1 and CDR2 sequences are SGHNT and YENEEA. Trimming took 6 bases from V and 5 from J; bases not matched to a gene: 16. The DNA for the CDR3 is TGTGCCAGCAGACATAATCCAGGGGTGGCGGGAGGGGAGACCCAGTACTTC. It is translated as CASRHNPGVAGGETQYF.

The V gene is TRBV6-8, the J gene TRBJ2-7; 8 bases line up with TRBD2. The CDR3 covers 14 residues. Per germline, CDR1 MNHGY and CDR2 SAAAGT. With V trimmed by 4 bases and J by 6 bases, 8 bases remained unmatched. CDR3 protein: CASSLTSGSPEQYF. In nucleotides, the CDR3 is TGTGCCAGCAGTTTAACTAGCGGATCCCCCGAGCAGTACTTC.

This clone has just one count. The V gene is TRBV28, the J gene TRBJ1-2; D call uncertain. Trimming pared 2 bases from V and 6 bases from J, leaving 7 bases between. Germline V gene sequence: CDR1 MDHEN, CDR2 SYDVKM. CDR3 length: 12 amino acids. The CDR3 region has the DNA TGTGCCAGCAGTTTACTCGGGGATGGCTACACCTTC. This translates into CASSLLGDGYTF.

V gene TRBV6-7 combines with J gene TRBJ2-2; TRBD1 matches at 10 bases. TRBV6-7 is an open reading frame, and its role is uncertain. V was pared by 4 bases and J by 3 bases, with 2 bases of the junction left unmatched. This CDR3 has 15 residues. The CDR3 sequence: CASSSGQGYTGELFF. In DNA, the CDR3 is TGTGCCAGCAGTTCGGGACAGGGGTACACCGGGGAGCTGTTTTTT.

Judged by abundance, this clone is medium-sized (0.01 to 0.1%). This chain connects TRBV6-8 to TRBJ2-3, with TRBD1 matching 9 bases. V trimming: 0 bases; J trimming: 2 bases; junction bases outside the gene matches: 3. The CDR3 has 16 amino acids. Germline CDR1 reads MNHGY; CDR2 reads SAAAGT. The CDR3 region is CASSYSGQGITDTQYF. CDR3 nucleotide sequence: TGTGCCAGCAGTTACTCGGGACAGGGAATCACAGATACGCAGTATTTT.

This clone has a single count. V is TRBV5-1 and J is TRBJ2-7; 7 bases match TRBD1. Germline CDR1 is SGHRS and CDR2 is YFSETQ. J was trimmed by 3 bases and V by 7 bases; bases with no gene match: 13. The CDR3 runs 15 residues. The CDR3: CASAGGWTGVYEQYF. The CDR3 region has the DNA TGCGCCAGCGCAGGGGGTTGGACAGGAGTCTACGAGCAGTACTTC.

The gene calls are TRBV28 and TRBJ2-2; TRBD2 agrees at 8 bases. The CDR3 sequence is 16 residues long. The germline CDR1 and CDR2 sequences are MDHEN and SYDVKM. Unmatched junction bases numbered 6, after V lost 6 bases and J lost 0 bases. CDR3 coding DNA: TGTGCCAGCAGAAGAACTAGCGGAACGAACACCGGGGAGCTGTTTTTT. It translates to CASRRTSGTNTGELFF.

The sample holds one count of this clone. The chain combines TRBV18 with TRBJ2-1; TRBD1 matches at 9 bases. Germline CDR1 KGHSH, CDR2 LQKENI. This CDR3 is 15 amino acids long. Unmatched junction bases numbered 9, after V lost 4 bases and J lost 8 bases. CDR3 residues: CASSLPRTGVHEQFF. CDR3 sequence (DNA): TGTGCCAGCTCACTACCCAGGACAGGGGTTCATGAGCAGTTCTTC.

The chain carries TRBV6-8 and TRBJ2-7; D unclear. The CDR3 extends over 13 amino acids. Looked up from germline, CDR1 is MNHGY and CDR2 is SAAAGT. Trimming took 6 bases from V and 5 from J, leaving 14 bases between them. CDR3 DNA sequence: TGTGCCAGCAGACTACCATTTCTGGACGAGCAGTACTTC. Amino acid sequence: CASRLPFLDEQYF.

The J gene is TRBJ1-5, the V gene TRBV19; D is unresolved. Trimming removed 7 bases from V and 4 bases from J, with 11 bases in between. The CDR3 loop spans 13 amino acids. CDR1 and CDR2 from the germline V gene are LNHDA and SQIVND (reference sequence). For the CDR3, the DNA is TGTGCCAGTACATTCAGTTATAATCAGCCCCAGCATTTT. It is translated as CASTFSYNQPQHF.

The table lists this clone with a count of one. This sequence joins TRBV9 and TRBJ1-5; maybe TRBD1 (5 bases). The CDR3 extends over 14 amino acids. V was cut by 5 bases and J by 5 bases, with 14 bases left in between. Germline loops: CDR1 SGDLS, CDR2 YYNGEE. Written as DNA, the CDR3 is TGTGCCAGCAGTGATCTAGGGGCTGATCAGCCCCAGCATTTT. Encoded protein: CASSDLGADQPQHF.